Listed below are T cell receptor beta chains from one sample, sequenced in a study of blood T cell repertoires in COVID-19. The protocol was immunoSEQ multiplex PCR, while the TCRdb copy is restricted to in-frame clones and leaves out a portion. Altogether 150,000 to 200,000 clones are present, about 75% being singletons, with the ten largest covering roughly 28%. Source material: peripheral blood. The receptors were gathered from a woman between 65 and 79 years old with acute or convalescent COVID-19. Each CDR3 is given with its conserved first and last residue. The D gene is left open where the match is weak. Not every row has a clone size; where given, it reads once, few, many or a size class.

J: TRBJ2-1
V: TRBV7-6
size: -
D: -
DNA: TGTGCCAGCAGCTCTCCCCTAGCAGCCTACAATGAGCAGTTCTTC
CDR3: CASSSPLAAYNEQFF

J: TRBJ2-5
V: TRBV9
size: -
D: TRBD2
DNA: TGTGCCAGCAGCGTACTAGCGGGAGGCGAGACCCAGTACTTC
CDR3: CASSVLAGGETQYF

J: TRBJ2-1
V: TRBV24-1
size: -
D: TRBD1
DNA: TGTGCCACCAGTGATCCAACCGCACAGGGGGCTGGCAATGAGCAGTTCTTC
CDR3: CATSDPTAQGAGNEQFF

J: TRBJ1-1
V: TRBV19
size: -
D: -
DNA: TGTGCCAGTACCCTCTTCACTGAAGCTTTCTTT
CDR3: CASTLFTEAFF

J: TRBJ2-1
V: TRBV28
size: few
D: -
DNA: TGTGCCAGCACGGAGGGGTCCCCCTACAATGAGCAGTTCTTC
CDR3: CASTEGSPYNEQFF

J: TRBJ1-1
V: TRBV19
size: -
D: -
DNA: TGTGCCAGTAGTGCAGACAGGATGAACACTGAAGCTTTCTTT
CDR3: CASSADRMNTEAFF

J: TRBJ1-1
V: TRBV29-1
size: -
D: -
DNA: TGCAGCGCCCGACTGGCGTTGAACACTGAAGCTTTCTTT
CDR3: CSARLALNTEAFF

J: TRBJ2-7
V: TRBV5-1
size: -
D: TRBD1
DNA: TGCGCCAGCAGCCTACGACAGGGGGGACACGAGCAGTACTTC
CDR3: CASSLRQGGHEQYF

J: TRBJ2-1
V: TRBV19
size: once
D: TRBD2
DNA: TGTGCCAGTAATCGCCTAGCGGGAGGGAATGAGCAGTTCTTC
CDR3: CASNRLAGGNEQFF

J: TRBJ2-3
V: TRBV5-6
size: -
D: TRBD1
DNA: TGTGCCAGCAGCGGATTGGACAGGGTTTTAGATACGCAGTATTTT
CDR3: CASSGLDRVLDTQYF

J: TRBJ2-3
V: TRBV24-1
size: once
D: TRBD1
DNA: TGTGCCACCAGTGATACGGACAGGGTCACAGATACGCAGTATTTT
CDR3: CATSDTDRVTDTQYF

J: TRBJ2-6
V: TRBV6-4
size: once
D: -
DNA: TGTGCCAGCAGTGCTTCTGCTGGGGCCAACGTCCTGACTTTC
CDR3: CASSASAGANVLTF

J: TRBJ2-5
V: TRBV9
size: -
D: -
DNA: TGTGCCAGCAGCGGCAGGGATAGCAGTGAAGAGACCCAGTACTTC
CDR3: CASSGRDSSEETQYF

J: TRBJ1-2
V: TRBV12-3/TRBV12-4
size: -
D: -
DNA: TGTGCCAGCAGTTTATCCTCCGAGTATGGCTACACCTTC
CDR3: CASSLSSEYGYTF

J: TRBJ2-2
V: TRBV4-1
size: -
D: -
DNA: TGCGCCAGCAGCCAAGGTAGTAGTGAGGCCGGGGAGCTGTTTTTT
CDR3: CASSQGSSEAGELFF

J: TRBJ2-1
V: TRBV2
size: -
D: TRBD2
DNA: TGTGCCAGCAGTGGCGGGGTATTTAGCGGGAGGGCCATTGACAATGAGCAGTTCTTC
CDR3: CASSGGVFSGRAIDNEQFF

J: TRBJ2-5
V: TRBV6-1
size: -
D: -
DNA: TGTGCCAGCAGTGCCTTGGCGGCCATTACAATCTCCCAAGAGACCCAGTACTTC
CDR3: CASSALAAITISQETQYF

J: TRBJ1-1
V: TRBV2
size: -
D: -
DNA: TGTGCCAGCAGTAACAGGGTCACTGAAGCTTTCTTT
CDR3: CASSNRVTEAFF

J: TRBJ2-1
V: TRBV10-3
size: -
D: TRBD2
DNA: TGTGCCATCAGTTACAAGCAGCTAGCGGAGTTAAGCTCCTACAATGAGCAGTTCTTC
CDR3: CAISYKQLAELSSYNEQFF

J: TRBJ2-7
V: TRBV4-1
size: few
D: TRBD2
DNA: TGCGCCAGCAGCCAGATTCTCGGACTAGCGGGAAACGAGCAGTACTTC
CDR3: CASSQILGLAGNEQYF

J: TRBJ2-1
V: TRBV5-4
size: -
D: TRBD2
DNA: TGTGCCAGCAGCTTGGGATATAGCGGGGACTACAATGAGCAGTTCTTC
CDR3: CASSLGYSGDYNEQFF

J: TRBJ2-2
V: TRBV19
size: -
D: TRBD2
DNA: TGTGCCAGTAGTATTTCGCTAGCGGGAGGGATGAACACCGGGGAGCTGTTTTTT
CDR3: CASSISLAGGMNTGELFF

J: TRBJ1-2
V: TRBV2
size: once
D: -
DNA: TGTGCCAGCAGTGAAGCGACCAGCGACTATGGCTACACCTTC
CDR3: CASSEATSDYGYTF

J: TRBJ2-7
V: TRBV6-1
size: -
D: -
DNA: TGTGCCAGCAGTGAAAACGGTGCCTACGAGCAGTACTTC
CDR3: CASSENGAYEQYF

J: TRBJ1-2
V: TRBV5-1
size: -
D: -
DNA: TGCGCCAGCAGCTTGGAACGACAGGACTATGGCTACACCTTC
CDR3: CASSLERQDYGYTF

J: TRBJ2-1
V: TRBV6-5
size: -
D: TRBD1
DNA: TGTGCCAGCAGTTACCCGACAGGGGTTCGGTACAATGAGCAGTTCTTC
CDR3: CASSYPTGVRYNEQFF

J: TRBJ1-2
V: TRBV18
size: -
D: -
DNA: TGTGCCAGCTCACCGGACAGCTCCTATGGCTACACCTTC
CDR3: CASSPDSSYGYTF

J: TRBJ1-4
V: TRBV7-2
size: -
D: -
DNA: TGTGCCAGCAGCTTAGATGGGGGGTTCGGGGAAAAACTGTTTTTT
CDR3: CASSLDGGFGEKLFF

J: TRBJ2-1
V: TRBV3-1/TRBV3-2
size: -
D: -
DNA: TGTGCCAGCAGCCAGACAAGACTACCCGACAATGAGCAGTTCTTC
CDR3: CASSQTRLPDNEQFF

J: TRBJ1-2
V: TRBV30
size: -
D: TRBD1
DNA: TGTGCCTGGAGTGTAGGGGGCTTTAACCATGGCTACACCTTC
CDR3: CAWSVGGFNHGYTF

J: TRBJ1-2
V: TRBV3-1/TRBV3-2
size: -
D: -
DNA: TGTGCCAGCGCGACCTCAGGGAAGGCTGGCTACACCTTC
CDR3: CASATSGKAGYTF

J: TRBJ2-3
V: TRBV4-1
size: -
D: -
DNA: TGCGCCAGCAGCCAAGTATTGACAGCAGATACGCAGTATTTT
CDR3: CASSQVLTADTQYF

J: TRBJ1-2
V: TRBV6-1
size: -
D: TRBD1
DNA: TGTGCCAGCAGTTCCGGGACAGGGGGCCGTGGCTACACCTTC
CDR3: CASSSGTGGRGYTF

J: TRBJ2-3
V: TRBV7-7
size: -
D: TRBD2
DNA: TGTGCCAGCAGCCCGGGACTAGCGGGAGCAGATACGCAGTATTTT
CDR3: CASSPGLAGADTQYF

J: TRBJ2-5
V: TRBV11-1
size: -
D: TRBD1
DNA: TGTGCCAGCAGCTTAGCGCTGGGACAGCCAAGGGAGACCCAGTACTTC
CDR3: CASSLALGQPRETQYF

J: TRBJ1-2
V: TRBV10-3
size: -
D: TRBD1
DNA: TGTGCCATCAGTACCGGGACAGGGGTCTATGGCTACACCTTC
CDR3: CAISTGTGVYGYTF

J: TRBJ2-7
V: TRBV7-2
size: few
D: -
DNA: TGTGCCAGCAGCCCGGTGGCAGGGGTCCCCTACGAGCAGTACTTC
CDR3: CASSPVAGVPYEQYF

J: TRBJ2-7
V: TRBV19
size: -
D: TRBD1
DNA: TGTGCCAGTAAACAGGGGGCAACCTACGAGCAGTACTTC
CDR3: CASKQGATYEQYF

J: TRBJ2-3
V: TRBV12-5
size: -
D: TRBD2
DNA: TGTGCTAGTGGTTTGGTACGACTAGCGGGAGGTGTAGATACGCAGTATTTT
CDR3: CASGLVRLAGGVDTQYF

J: TRBJ2-6
V: TRBV27
size: few
D: -
DNA: TGTGCCAGCGGTATTAGTTCTGGGGCCAACGTCCTGACTTTC
CDR3: CASGISSGANVLTF

J: TRBJ1-2
V: TRBV6-5
size: -
D: -
DNA: TGTGCCAGCAGTTACTCGAGCACGTCGGGTGGCTATGGCTACACCTTC
CDR3: CASSYSSTSGGYGYTF